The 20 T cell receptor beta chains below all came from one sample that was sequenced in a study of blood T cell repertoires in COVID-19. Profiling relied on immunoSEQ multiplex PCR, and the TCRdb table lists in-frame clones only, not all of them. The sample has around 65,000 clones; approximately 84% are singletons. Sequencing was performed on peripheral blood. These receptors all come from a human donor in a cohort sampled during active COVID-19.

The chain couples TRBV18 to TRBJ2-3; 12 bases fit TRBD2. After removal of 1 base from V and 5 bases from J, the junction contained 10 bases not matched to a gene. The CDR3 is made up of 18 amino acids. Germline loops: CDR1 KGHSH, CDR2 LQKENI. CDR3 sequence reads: CASSPLPASGRAGDTQYF. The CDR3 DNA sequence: TGTGCCAGCTCACCACTTCCCGCTAGCGGGAGGGCCGGAGATACGCAGTATTTT.

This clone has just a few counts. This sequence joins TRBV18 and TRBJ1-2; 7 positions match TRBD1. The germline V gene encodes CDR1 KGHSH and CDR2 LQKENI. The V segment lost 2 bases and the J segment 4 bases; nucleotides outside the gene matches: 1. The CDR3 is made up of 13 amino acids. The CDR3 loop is CASSPGQVYGYTF. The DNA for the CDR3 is TGTGCCAGCTCACCAGGACAGGTCTATGGCTACACCTTC.

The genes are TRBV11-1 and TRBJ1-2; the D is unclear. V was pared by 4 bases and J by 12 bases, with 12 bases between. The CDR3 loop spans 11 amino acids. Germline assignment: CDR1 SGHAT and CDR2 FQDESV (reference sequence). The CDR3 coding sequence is TGTGCCAGCAGCTCCGGCGGGCTTCACACCTTC. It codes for CASSSGGLHTF. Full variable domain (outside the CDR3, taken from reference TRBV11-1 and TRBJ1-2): EAEVAQSPRYKITEKSQAVAFWCDPISGHATLYWYRQILGQGPELLVQFQDESVVDDSQLPKDRFSAERLKGVDSTLKIQPAELGDSAMYLCASSSGGLHTFGSGTRLTVV.

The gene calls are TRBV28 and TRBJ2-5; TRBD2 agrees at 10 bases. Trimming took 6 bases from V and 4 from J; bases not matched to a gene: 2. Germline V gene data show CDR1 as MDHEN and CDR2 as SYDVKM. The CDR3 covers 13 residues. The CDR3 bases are TGTGCCAGCAGCCGGACTAGCGGAGAGACCCAGTACTTC. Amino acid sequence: CASSRTSGETQYF.

The CDR3 here is CASSANPGLAYEQYF. DNA of the CDR3: TGCGCCAGCAGCGCCAATCCGGGACTAGCCTACGAGCAGTACTTC. The chain recombines TRBV10-2 with TRBJ2-7; 8 nucleotides match TRBD2. The CDR3 has 15 amino acids. Germline CDR1 is WSHSY and CDR2 is SAAADI. The V gene end was trimmed by 6 bases and the J gene end by 2 bases; junction bases not matched to a gene: 9.

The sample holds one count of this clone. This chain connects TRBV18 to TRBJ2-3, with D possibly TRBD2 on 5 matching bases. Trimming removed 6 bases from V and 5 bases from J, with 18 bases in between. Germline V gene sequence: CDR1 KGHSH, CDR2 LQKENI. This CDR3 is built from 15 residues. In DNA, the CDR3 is TGTGCCAGCTCGGCCCAGGCCCGAGGGCGAGATACGCAGTATTTT. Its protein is CASSAQARGRDTQYF.

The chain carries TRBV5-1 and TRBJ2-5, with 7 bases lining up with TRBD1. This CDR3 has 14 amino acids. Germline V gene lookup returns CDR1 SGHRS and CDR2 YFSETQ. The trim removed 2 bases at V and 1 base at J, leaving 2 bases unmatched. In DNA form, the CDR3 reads TGCGCCAGCAGCTTAACAGGGGCCCAAGAGACCCAGTACTTC. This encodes CASSLTGAQETQYF.

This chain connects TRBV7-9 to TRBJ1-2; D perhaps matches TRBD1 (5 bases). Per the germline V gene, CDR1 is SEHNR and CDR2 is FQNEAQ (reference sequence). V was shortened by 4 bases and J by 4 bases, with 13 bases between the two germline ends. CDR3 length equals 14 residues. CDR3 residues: CASSSITTVYGYTF. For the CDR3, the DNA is TGTGCCAGCAGCTCCATTACGACAGTCTATGGCTACACCTTC.

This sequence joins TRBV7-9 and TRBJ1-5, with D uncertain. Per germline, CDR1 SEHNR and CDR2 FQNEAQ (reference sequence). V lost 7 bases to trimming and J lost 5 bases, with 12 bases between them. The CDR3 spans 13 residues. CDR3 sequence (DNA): TGTGCCAGCACCCTAGGCCCCCATCAGCCCCAGCATTTT. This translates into CASTLGPHQPQHF.

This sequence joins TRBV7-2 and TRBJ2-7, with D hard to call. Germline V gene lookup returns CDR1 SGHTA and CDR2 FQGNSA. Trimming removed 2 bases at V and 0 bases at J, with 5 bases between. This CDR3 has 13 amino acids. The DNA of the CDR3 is TGTGCCAGCAGCTTATACGGCTCCTACGAGCAGTACTTC. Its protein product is CASSLYGSYEQYF.

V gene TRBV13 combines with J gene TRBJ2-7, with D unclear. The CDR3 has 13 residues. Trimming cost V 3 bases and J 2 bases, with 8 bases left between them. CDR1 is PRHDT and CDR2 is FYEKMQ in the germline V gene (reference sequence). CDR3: CASSFSGTYEQYF. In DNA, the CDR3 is TGTGCCAGCAGCTTTTCAGGCACCTACGAGCAGTACTTC.

The CDR3 coding sequence is TGTGCCAGCAGCACCGGGGTGGACTGGGACATTCAGTACTTC. Protein sequence: CASSTGVDWDIQYF. The chain links TRBV7-9 to TRBJ2-4; weak D call: TRBD2 (5 bases). V shed 5 bases and J shed 8 bases, with 16 bases lying between them. Germline CDR1 is SEHNR and CDR2 is FQNEAQ (reference sequence). The CDR3 is 14 amino acids.

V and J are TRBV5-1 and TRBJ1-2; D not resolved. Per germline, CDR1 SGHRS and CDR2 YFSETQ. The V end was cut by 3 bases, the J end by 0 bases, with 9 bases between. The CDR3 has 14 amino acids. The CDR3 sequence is CASSWEGANYGYTF. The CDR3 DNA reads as TGCGCCAGCAGCTGGGAGGGAGCTAACTATGGCTACACCTTC.

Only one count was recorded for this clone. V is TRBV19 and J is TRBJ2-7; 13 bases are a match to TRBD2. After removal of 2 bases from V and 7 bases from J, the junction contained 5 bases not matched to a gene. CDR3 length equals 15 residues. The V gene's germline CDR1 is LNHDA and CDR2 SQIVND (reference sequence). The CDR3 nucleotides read TGTGCCAGTAGTATACGGACTAGCGGGAGTCAAGAGCAGTACTTC. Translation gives CASSIRTSGSQEQYF.

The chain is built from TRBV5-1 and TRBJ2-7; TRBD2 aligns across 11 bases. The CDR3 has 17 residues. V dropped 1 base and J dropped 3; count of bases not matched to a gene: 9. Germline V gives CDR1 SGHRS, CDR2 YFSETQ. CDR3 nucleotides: TGCGCCAGCAGCTTGTCGCCTGGGACTAGCGGCATCTACGAGCAGTACTTC. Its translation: CASSLSPGTSGIYEQYF.

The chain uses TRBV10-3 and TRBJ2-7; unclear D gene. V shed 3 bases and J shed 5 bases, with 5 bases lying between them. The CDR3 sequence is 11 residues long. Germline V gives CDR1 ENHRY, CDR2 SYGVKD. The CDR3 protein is CAISDRNEQYF. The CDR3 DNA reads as TGTGCCATCAGTGACAGGAACGAGCAGTACTTC.

The CDR3 sequence: CASSASVGGTDTQYF. Written as DNA, the CDR3 is TGTGCCAGCAGCGCCAGCGTTGGAGGCACAGATACGCAGTATTTT. The chain links TRBV9 to TRBJ2-3, with D unclear. Per germline, CDR1 SGDLS and CDR2 YYNGEE. This CDR3 has 15 residues. Trimming pared 3 bases from V and 1 base from J, leaving 12 bases between.

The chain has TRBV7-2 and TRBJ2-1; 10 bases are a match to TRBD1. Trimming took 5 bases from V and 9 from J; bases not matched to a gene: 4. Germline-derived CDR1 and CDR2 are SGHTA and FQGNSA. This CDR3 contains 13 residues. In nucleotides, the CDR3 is TGTGCCAGCAGCGCAGACAGGGGGCTTGAGCAGTTCTTC. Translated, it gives CASSADRGLEQFF.

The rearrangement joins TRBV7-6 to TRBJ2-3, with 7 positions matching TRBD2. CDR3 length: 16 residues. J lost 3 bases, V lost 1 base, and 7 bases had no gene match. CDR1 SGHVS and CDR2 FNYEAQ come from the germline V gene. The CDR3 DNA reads TGTGCCAGCAGCTTAGTCCCCCCCGGGGGGACAGATACGCAGTATTTT. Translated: CASSLVPPGGTDTQYF.

CDR3 amino acids: CSASISANYGYTF. DNA of the CDR3: TGCAGTGCTAGTATCTCTGCTAACTATGGCTACACCTTC. The genes are TRBV20-1 and TRBJ1-2; D ambiguous. CDR1 and CDR2 (germline): DFQATT, SNEGSKA (reference sequence). Trimming left V 3 bases short and J 0 bases short, with 8 bases between. The CDR3 spans 13 residues.